This T cell receptor beta chain is drawn from a study of response to subunit inactivated influenza vaccine. One entry per CDR3 protein results from TCRdb running MiXCR on the RT-PCR reads. The sample has 500,000 to 700,000 distinct CDR3 sequences; around 25% are singletons. Germline CDR1 reads MNHEY; CDR2 reads SVGEGT. V lost 4 bases and J 10 bases, leaving 17 bases between the germline ends. The CDR3 covers 14 residues. These data also formed part of another study, on T cells expressing NK-cell markers. From that paper: Libraries used 5'RACE template switching adding universal primer site and UMIs.

The receptor comes from a man aged 50 or older who received an inactivated influenza vaccine. The input for sequencing was CD4+ T cells sorted from PBMCs, taken about 13 days after vaccination. This sequence joins TRBV6-2 or TRBV6-3 and TRBJ2-1; no clear D. The CDR3 spells CASSSPTQSKEQFF. The DNA for the CDR3 is TGTGCCAGCAGTTCCCCGACCCAGTCAAAGGAGCAGTTCTTC.